The clone carrying this T cell receptor (beta chain) was picked up a small number of times. This sample was included in a study of T cells after yellow fever vaccination. V lost 4 bases to trimming and J lost 8 bases, with 11 bases between them. This CDR3 comprises 12 residues. Germline-derived CDR1 and CDR2 are SGHTA and FQGNSA. TCRdb called the 5' RACE reads again in MiXCR, with one record for every CDR3 protein. The table includes approximately 260,000 distinct CDR3 sequences, around 5.3% detected once. The chain links TRBV7-2 to TRBJ1-2; tentative D call: TRBD1 (5 bases). The TCR comes from a man aged 18 to 30 who received the YFV17D yellow fever vaccine. The sequenced sample was CD4+ T cells sorted from PBMCs, obtained on the day of the yellow fever booster vaccination. The CDR3 DNA follows: TGTGCCAGCAGCTATGGGGCGAGGGGCTACACCTTC. Its protein product is CASSYGARGYTF.